The present T cell receptor beta chain was sequenced within a study of shared clonotypes between healthy human individuals. For this clone: The antigen is undetermined. The identical CDR3 is also encoded by other nucleotide sequences in the sample.

Clones were read by immunoSEQ multiplex PCR, and TCRdb kept only the in-frame ones, dropping some. This repertoire shows about 2.4 million clones, 80% to 95% found once; its top ten account for around 0.37%. Trimming stripped 3 bases from V and 10 bases from J, with 10 bases between. The CDR3 consists of 11 residues. CDR1 is DFQATT and CDR2 is SNEGSKA in the germline V gene (reference sequence). Findings and limits, study-wide: Non-shared clonotypes were found to have lower generation probabilities than the clonotypes that were shared by all four of the sorted-subset donors.

The V and J genes are TRBV20-1 and TRBJ2-1; D unclear. This receptor was identified in a young man in good health. Some clones in this sample may be carry-over from other donors' samples. Specimen: naive CD4+ T cells from PBMCs. Subset noted: CD45RA+ positively selected. Here the CDR3 reads CSARPVGEQFF. The CDR3 DNA is TGCAGTGCTAGGCCGGTAGGGGAGCAGTTCTTC.